This T cell receptor beta chain originates from a study of T cell responses to AZD1222 COVID-19 vaccine. Notes on the study in general: Without day 14 samples, only post-peak T cell repertoires were studied. Of spike-specific TCRs, nearly half reportedly target regions left unmutated in variants.

The analysis combined second doses at about 4 or about 12 weeks. The CDR3 loop spans 15 amino acids. Trimming cost V 4 bases and J 0 bases; bases outside gene matches: 2. CDR1 and CDR2 (germline): MNHEY, SVGAGI. On this clone itself: What it binds is unknown.

Generated by immunoSEQ multiplex PCR, the TCRdb table keeps only in-frame clones and is missing some. The repertoire includes 95,000 to 120,000 clones, approximately 89% of them detected once, and 6.5% sits in the top ten. The TCR sequence derives from an adult who received the AZD1222 COVID-19 vaccine. Sequenced here: peripheral blood, sampled 28 days after the second AZD1222 dose. V usage is TRBV6-5 and J usage is TRBJ2-2, with TRBD2 matching 7 bases. CDR3 nucleotide sequence: TGTGCCAGCAGTTGGGGGGGAGCGAACACCGGGGAGCTGTTTTTT. It is translated as CASSWGGANTGELFF.